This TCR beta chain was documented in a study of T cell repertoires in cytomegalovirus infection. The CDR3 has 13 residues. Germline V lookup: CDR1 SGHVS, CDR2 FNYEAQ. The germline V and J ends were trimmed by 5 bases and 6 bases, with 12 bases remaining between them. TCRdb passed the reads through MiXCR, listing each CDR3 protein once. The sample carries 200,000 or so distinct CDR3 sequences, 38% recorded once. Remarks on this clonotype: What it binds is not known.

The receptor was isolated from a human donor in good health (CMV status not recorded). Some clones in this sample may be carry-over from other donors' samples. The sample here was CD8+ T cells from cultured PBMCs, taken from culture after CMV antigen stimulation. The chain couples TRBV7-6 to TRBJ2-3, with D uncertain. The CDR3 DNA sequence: TGTGCCAGCAGCCCCCGAGGCCCGGATACGCAGTATTTT. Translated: CASSPRGPDTQYF.